One sample yielded the 27 T cell receptor beta chains listed below, sequenced in a study of blood T cell repertoires in COVID-19. Clones were read by immunoSEQ multiplex PCR, and TCRdb kept only the in-frame ones, dropping some. The data hold 80,000 to 95,000 clones, with around 81% observed a single time. The sequenced material came from peripheral blood. All receptors come from a man of 80 years or more with COVID-19, enrolled during active disease.

The table lists this clone with a few counts. The V and J genes are TRBV3-1 (or the pseudogene TRBV3-2) and TRBJ2-7; possible D gene TRBD1, 5 bases. Trimming removed 0 bases from V and 2 bases from J, with 11 bases in between. Germline V CDR1 and CDR2: LGHDT, YNNKEL (reference sequence). The CDR3 length is 15 residues. The CDR3: CASSQDFVRAYEQYF. For the CDR3, the DNA is TGTGCCAGCAGCCAAGATTTTGTCAGGGCCTACGAGCAGTACTTC.

This sequence joins TRBV5-1 and TRBJ2-3; perhaps TRBD2 as D (6 bases). The CDR3 is made up of 15 amino acids. Trimming stripped 2 bases from V and 2 bases from J, with 12 bases between. Per germline, CDR1 SGHRS and CDR2 YFSETQ. CDR3 sequence reads: CASSFGADYTDTQYF. The CDR3 nucleotides are TGCGCCAGCAGCTTTGGTGCGGACTACACAGATACGCAGTATTTT.

This clone came up once. The chain has TRBV5-1 and TRBJ1-2; 9 positions agree with TRBD1. Per the germline V gene, CDR1 is SGHRS and CDR2 is YFSETQ. The CDR3 loop spans 16 amino acids. The V gene end was trimmed by 0 bases and the J gene end by 6 bases; junction bases not matched to a gene: 9. CDR3 in amino acids: CASSLEGQGPENGYTF. CDR3 nucleotides: TGCGCCAGCAGCTTGGAAGGACAGGGGCCGGAAAATGGCTACACCTTC.

The V and J genes are TRBV6-4 and TRBJ1-1; 10 nucleotides align to TRBD1. CDR1 and CDR2 (germline): MRHNA, SNTAGT. The trim removed 0 bases at V and 7 bases at J, leaving 20 bases unmatched. The CDR3 is 20 amino acids. The DNA for the CDR3 is TGTGCCAGCAGTGACTCTCTTCGACAGGGGGCGAATAAGAGCCTCTTTGAAGCTTTCTTT. This codes for CASSDSLRQGANKSLFEAFF.

The genes are TRBV29-1 and TRBJ2-3, with 7 bases lining up with TRBD1. Looked up from germline, CDR1 is SQVTM and CDR2 is ANQGSEA. V gave up 4 bases and J gave up 6 bases; unmatched junction bases: 7. There are 13 residues in the CDR3. The CDR3 sequence is CSVAAGGGDTQYF. Written as DNA, the CDR3 is TGCAGCGTTGCTGCAGGGGGTGGCGATACGCAGTATTTT.

The chain joins TRBV7-9 to TRBJ2-5; weak D call: TRBD1 (6 bases). V was cut by 1 base and J by 5 bases, with 20 bases left in between. The CDR3 extends over 17 amino acids. CDR1 is SEHNR and CDR2 is FQNEAQ in the germline V gene (reference sequence). The CDR3 is CASSLVGRGRTRETQYF. In DNA, the CDR3 is TGTGCCAGCAGCTTAGTGGGCAGGGGACGCACCAGGGAGACCCAGTACTTC.

This chain uses TRBV7-2 with TRBJ2-5; TRBD1 matches at 11 bases. From germline, CDR1 is SGHTA and CDR2 FQGNSA. J gave up 4 bases and V 1 base, and 5 bases lay outside the gene matches. The CDR3 totals 16 residues. The CDR3 nucleotides are TGTGCCAGCAGCTTAGGGCGGACAGGGGGCATAGAGACCCAGTACTTC. This codes for CASSLGRTGGIETQYF. The entire variable domain, with the rest obtained from reference TRBV7-2 and TRBJ2-5, is as follows: GAGVSQSPSNKVTEKGKDVELRCDPISGHTALYWYRQSLGQGLEFLIYFQGNSAPDKSGLPSDRFSAERTGGSVSTLTIQRTQQEDSAVYLCASSLGRTGGIETQYFGPGTRLLVL.

The rearrangement joins TRBV27 to TRBJ2-7; maybe TRBD2 (7 bases). Between the trimmed V and J ends, which lost 6 bases and 0 bases, there was a span of 15 bases. There are 15 residues in the CDR3. Germline assignment: CDR1 MNHEY and CDR2 SMNVEV (reference sequence). The DNA for the CDR3 is TGTGCCAGCAGGTCGGGGGGCGAACCCTCCTACGAGCAGTACTTC. It yields the protein CASRSGGEPSYEQYF.

This chain joins TRBV11-3 and TRBJ2-1; 11 nucleotides align to TRBD2. Losses at the gene ends were 6 bases for V and 4 bases for J; bases not matched to a gene: 5. This CDR3 is 15 amino acids long. Germline V CDR1 and CDR2: SGHNT, YENEEA. The CDR3 protein is CASSPTSGAYNEQFF. In DNA, the CDR3 is TGTGCCAGCAGTCCGACTAGCGGGGCTTACAATGAGCAGTTCTTC. Full variable domain (rest looked up from reference TRBV11-3 and TRBJ2-1): EAGVVQSPRYKIIEKKQPVAFWCNPISGHNTLYWYLQNLGQGPELLIRYENEEAVDDSQLPKDRFSAERLKGVDSTLKIQPAELGDSAVYLCASSPTSGAYNEQFFGPGTRLTVL.

The chain recombines TRBV28 with TRBJ2-3, with TRBD2 identical over 14 bases. Germline trimming cut 5 bases from V and 6 bases from J; bases unmatched to any gene: 16. The germline V gene has CDR1 MDHEN and CDR2 SYDVKM. This CDR3 has 19 amino acids. The CDR3 bases are TGTGCCAGCAGTCCTAATAAGGGACTAGCGGGAGCACCCCCGGATACGCAGTATTTT. As protein: CASSPNKGLAGAPPDTQYF.

J is TRBJ2-2 and V is TRBV29-1; 10 bases are a match to TRBD1. Germline V gene data show CDR1 as SQVTM and CDR2 as ANQGSEA. This CDR3 region has 14 residues. The V segment lost 4 bases and the J segment 3 bases; nucleotides outside the gene matches: 2. CDR3 sequence reads: CSVAGQGYTGELFF. CDR3 nucleotides: TGCAGCGTTGCGGGACAGGGGTACACCGGGGAGCTGTTTTTT.

The chain combines TRBV6-1 with TRBJ2-7; 8 nucleotides match TRBD2. Trimming took 2 bases from V and 2 from J; bases not matched to a gene: 5. The CDR3 is 15 residues long. Looked up from germline, CDR1 is MNHNS and CDR2 is SASEGT. DNA for the CDR3: TGTGCCAGCAGTGAAAATGGCGGGGGGACCTACGAGCAGTACTTC. It is translated as CASSENGGGTYEQYF.

The chain uses TRBV14 and TRBJ1-1; D remains unclear. The CDR3 is 13 amino acids. Trimming shortened V by 3 bases and J by 6 bases, and 11 bases separated the two germline ends. Germline lookup yields CDR1 SGHDN and CDR2 FVKESK. DNA for the CDR3: TGTGCCAGCAGCCAGGTCAACGGAGCTGAAGCTTTCTTT. Amino acids: CASSQVNGAEAFF.

This clone was recorded only once. The chain joins TRBV20-1 to TRBJ1-1; D remains ambiguous. This CDR3 has 11 residues. Germline lookup yields CDR1 DFQATT and CDR2 SNEGSKA (reference sequence). V was shortened by 3 bases and J by 1 base, with 3 bases between the two germline ends. CDR3 bases: TGCAGTGCTAGCTGGAACACTGAAGCTTTCTTT. Translating gives CSASWNTEAFF.

The V call is TRBV15, the J call TRBJ2-5; a possible D gene is TRBD2 (6 bases). The germline V gene has CDR1 LNHNV and CDR2 YYDKDF (reference sequence). The CDR3 covers 16 residues. V was cut by 0 bases and J by 5 bases, with 16 bases left in between. The CDR3: CATSREEGRQFETQYF. CDR3 coding DNA: TGTGCCACCAGCAGAGAGGAGGGACGGCAGTTCGAGACCCAGTACTTC.

This clone was found many times. This sequence joins TRBV5-1 and TRBJ2-7, with D unclear. CDR1 is SGHRS and CDR2 is YFSETQ in the germline V gene. The ends were cut back, 1 base at V and 3 bases at J, with 11 bases in the middle. CDR3 length equals 14 residues. The CDR3 nucleotides are TGCGCCAGCAGCTTGCGGGTCGGCGGCTACGAGCAGTACTTC. Translated: CASSLRVGGYEQYF.

This clone was counted a single time. V is TRBV28 and J is TRBJ1-6; D not resolved. V was clipped by 7 bases and J by 10 bases, with 14 bases between them. There are 13 residues in the CDR3. The V gene's germline CDR1 is MDHEN and CDR2 SYDVKM. The CDR3 region has the DNA TGTGCCAGCATACGGTACCTGGGCTCACCCCTCCACTTT. Its translation: CASIRYLGSPLHF.

J is TRBJ1-1 and V is TRBV30; possibly TRBD1 for D (6 bases). The germline V and J ends were trimmed by 5 bases and 0 bases, with 7 bases remaining between them. CDR1 GTSNPN and CDR2 SVGIG come from the germline V gene (reference sequence). CDR3 length equals 12 residues. The CDR3 region has the DNA TGTGCCTGGGACAGGATGAACACTGAAGCTTTCTTT. The encoded protein is CAWDRMNTEAFF. The variable domain in full, with the rest retrieved from reference TRBV30 and TRBJ1-1, is SQTIHQWPATLVQPVGSPLSLECTVEGTSNPNLYWYRQAAGRGLQLLFYSVGIGQISSEVPQNLSASRPQDRQFILSSKKLLLSDSGFYLCAWDRMNTEAFFGQGTRLTVV.

This clone has a single count. The chain couples TRBV6-6 to TRBJ2-3; weak D call: TRBD2 (6 bases). Trimming stripped 2 bases from V and 0 bases from J, with 12 bases between. The CDR3 runs to 16 residues. Germline V CDR1 and CDR2: MNHNY, SVGAGI (reference sequence). The DNA for the CDR3 is TGTGCCAGCAGTTACGGAGCGGAGGGAAGCACAGATACGCAGTATTTT. This encodes CASSYGAEGSTDTQYF.

Here the CDR3 DNA reads TGTGCCTGGGGCCCAGGGGGTTATCAGCCCCAGCATTTT. Encoded protein: CAWGPGGYQPQHF. This chain joins TRBV30 and TRBJ1-5; 7 bases align to TRBD1. The CDR3 loop spans 13 amino acids. V shed 5 bases, J shed 5 bases, and the junction held 6 bases outside the gene matches. From germline, CDR1 is GTSNPN and CDR2 SVGIG (reference sequence).

This rearrangement joins TRBV6-5 to TRBJ1-2, with 7 bases lining up with TRBD1. The J segment lost 7 bases and the V segment lost 5 bases, leaving 10 bases of the junction unmatched. There are 14 residues in the CDR3. CDR1 MNHEY and CDR2 SVGAGI come from the germline V gene. The CDR3, as DNA: TGTGCCAGCAGTCAGAACTCCGACAGGGCTGGCTACACCTTC. It translates to CASSQNSDRAGYTF.

The chain employs TRBV11-2 and TRBJ2-2; D may be TRBD2 (7 bases). This CDR3 has 13 residues. Trimming stripped 4 bases from V and 6 bases from J, with 9 bases between. Looked up from germline, CDR1 is SGHAT and CDR2 is FQNNGV. The CDR3 region has the DNA TGTGCCAGCAGCTACGGGGGGCCCGGGGAGCTGTTTTTT. This codes for CASSYGGPGELFF.

The genes are TRBV18 and TRBJ2-1, with 11 bases that match TRBD1. The CDR3 sequence is 15 residues long. V lost 3 bases and J lost 8; bases outside the gene matches: 6. Looked up from germline, CDR1 is KGHSH and CDR2 is LQKENI. Here the CDR3 DNA reads TGTGCCAGCTCACCCAGGACAGGGGGCACGGATGAGCAGTTCTTC. It codes for CASSPRTGGTDEQFF.

This clone has a handful of counts. The chain is built from TRBV11-3 and TRBJ2-3, with no clear D. V dropped 4 bases and J dropped 5 bases, with 16 bases sitting between them. Germline assignment: CDR1 SGHNT and CDR2 YENEEA. The CDR3 contains 15 residues. This chain's CDR3 is CASSSGQSTGDTQYF. CDR3 in DNA: TGTGCCAGCAGCTCAGGCCAATCCACTGGAGATACGCAGTATTTT.

The chain recombines TRBV30 with TRBJ1-2; 9 bases are a match to TRBD1. V lost 3 bases to trimming and J lost 8 bases; unmatched junction nucleotides: 10. Looked up from germline, CDR1 is GTSNPN and CDR2 is SVGIG (reference sequence). The CDR3 totals 14 residues. This chain's CDR3 is CAWSRSGTGIGYTF. CDR3 DNA sequence: TGTGCCTGGAGCCGATCCGGGACAGGGATCGGCTACACCTTC.

This chain connects TRBV4-2 to TRBJ1-2, with D uncertain. The CDR3 consists of 21 residues. Looked up from germline, CDR1 is LGHNA and CDR2 is YNFKEQ. The ends were cut back, 0 bases at V and 2 bases at J, with 28 bases in the middle. The CDR3 DNA reads TGTGCCAGCAGCCAAGATTTATATAGATCCTTCCGGGAGGTGGCAAACTATGGCTACACCTTC. As protein: CASSQDLYRSFREVANYGYTF.

The chain has TRBV14 and TRBJ2-3; the match to TRBD1 covers 11 bases. From germline, CDR1 is SGHDN and CDR2 FVKESK. The J segment lost 3 bases and the V segment lost 5 bases, leaving 10 bases of the junction unmatched. The CDR3 runs 17 residues. The CDR3 sequence: CASSYSGQGAGTDTQYF. DNA for the CDR3: TGTGCCAGCAGCTACTCAGGACAGGGGGCCGGGACAGATACGCAGTATTTT.